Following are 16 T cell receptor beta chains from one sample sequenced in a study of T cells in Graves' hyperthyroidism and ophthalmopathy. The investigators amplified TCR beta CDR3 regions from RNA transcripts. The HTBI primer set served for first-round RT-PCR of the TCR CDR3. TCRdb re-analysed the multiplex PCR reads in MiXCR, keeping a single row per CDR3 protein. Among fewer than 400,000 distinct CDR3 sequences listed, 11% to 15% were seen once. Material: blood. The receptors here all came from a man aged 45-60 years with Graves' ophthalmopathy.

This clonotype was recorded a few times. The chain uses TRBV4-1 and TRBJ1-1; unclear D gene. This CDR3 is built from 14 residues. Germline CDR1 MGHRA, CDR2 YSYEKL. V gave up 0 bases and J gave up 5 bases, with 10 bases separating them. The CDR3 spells CASSQDQRGTEAFF. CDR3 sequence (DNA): TGCGCCAGCAGCCAAGATCAGCGGGGAACTGAAGCTTTCTTT.

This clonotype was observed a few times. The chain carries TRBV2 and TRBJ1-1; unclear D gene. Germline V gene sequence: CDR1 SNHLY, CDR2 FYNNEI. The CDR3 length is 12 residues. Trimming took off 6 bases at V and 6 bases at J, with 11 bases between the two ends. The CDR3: CASRKLDAEAFF. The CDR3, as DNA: TGTGCCAGCAGGAAGTTGGACGCTGAAGCTTTCTTT.

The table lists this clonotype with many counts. The CDR3 spells CASSQGAWGEAFF. The DNA of the CDR3 is TGCGCCAGCAGTCAGGGGGCTTGGGGTGAAGCTTTCTTT. V usage is TRBV5-1 and J usage is TRBJ1-1; TRBD1 matches 8 bases. V lost 5 bases and J lost 7; bases outside the gene matches: 7. CDR1 is SGHRS, CDR2 YFSETQ, per germline. This CDR3 spans 13 amino acids.

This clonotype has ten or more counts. The CDR3 spells CSADKGLAGVNEQFF. In DNA form, the CDR3 reads TGCAGTGCTGACAAGGGACTAGCGGGAGTCAATGAGCAGTTCTTC. The chain has TRBV20-1 and TRBJ2-1; 14 positions agree with TRBD2. Trimming removed 5 bases from V and 6 bases from J; junction bases left unmatched: 6. Germline V gives CDR1 DFQATT, CDR2 SNEGSKA (reference sequence). CDR3 length: 15 amino acids.

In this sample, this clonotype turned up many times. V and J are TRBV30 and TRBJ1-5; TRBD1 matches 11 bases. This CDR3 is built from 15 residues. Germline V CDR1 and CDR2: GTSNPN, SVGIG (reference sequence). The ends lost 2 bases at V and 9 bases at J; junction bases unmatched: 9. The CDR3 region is CAWSIPGTGGPPQHF. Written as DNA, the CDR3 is TGTGCCTGGAGTATTCCCGGGACAGGGGGTCCGCCCCAGCATTTT.

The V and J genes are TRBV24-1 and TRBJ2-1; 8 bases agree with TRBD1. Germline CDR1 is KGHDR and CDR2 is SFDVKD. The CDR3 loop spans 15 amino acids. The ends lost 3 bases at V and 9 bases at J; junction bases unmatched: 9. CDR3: CATSDQKTGDAEQFF. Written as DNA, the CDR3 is TGTGCCACCAGTGATCAGAAGACAGGGGATGCTGAGCAGTTCTTC.

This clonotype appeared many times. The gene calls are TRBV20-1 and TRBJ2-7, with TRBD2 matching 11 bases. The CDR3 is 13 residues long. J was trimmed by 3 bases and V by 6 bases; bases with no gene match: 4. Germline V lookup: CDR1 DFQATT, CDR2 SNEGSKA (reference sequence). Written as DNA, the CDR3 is TGCAGTGCGATGACTAGCGGGATCTACGAGCAGTACTTC. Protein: CSAMTSGIYEQYF.

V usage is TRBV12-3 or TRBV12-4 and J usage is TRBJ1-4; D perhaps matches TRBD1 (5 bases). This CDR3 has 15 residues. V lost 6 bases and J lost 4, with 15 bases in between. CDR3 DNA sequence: TGTGCCAGCAGCAGCCCGGGACGGGGTAATGAAAAACTGTTTTTT. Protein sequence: CASSSPGRGNEKLFF.

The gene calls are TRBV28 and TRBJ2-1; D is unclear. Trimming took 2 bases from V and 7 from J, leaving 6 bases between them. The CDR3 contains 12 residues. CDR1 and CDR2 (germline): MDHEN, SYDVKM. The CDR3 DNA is TGTGCCAGCAGTTTAAATAGTAATGAGCAGTTCTTC. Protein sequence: CASSLNSNEQFF.

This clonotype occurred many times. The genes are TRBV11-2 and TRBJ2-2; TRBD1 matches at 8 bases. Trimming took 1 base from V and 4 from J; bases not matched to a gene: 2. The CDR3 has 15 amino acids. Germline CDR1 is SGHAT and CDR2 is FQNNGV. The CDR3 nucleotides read TGTGCCAGCAGCTTAGGTACAGGGGGCACCGGGGAGCTGTTTTTT. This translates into CASSLGTGGTGELFF.

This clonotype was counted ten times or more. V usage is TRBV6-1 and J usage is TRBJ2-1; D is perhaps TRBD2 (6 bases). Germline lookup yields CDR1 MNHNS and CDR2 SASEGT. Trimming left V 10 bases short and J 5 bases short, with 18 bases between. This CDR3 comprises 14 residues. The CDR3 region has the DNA TGTGCCACCGCCCGCATAGCGGTTCACAATGAGCAGTTCTTC. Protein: CATARIAVHNEQFF.

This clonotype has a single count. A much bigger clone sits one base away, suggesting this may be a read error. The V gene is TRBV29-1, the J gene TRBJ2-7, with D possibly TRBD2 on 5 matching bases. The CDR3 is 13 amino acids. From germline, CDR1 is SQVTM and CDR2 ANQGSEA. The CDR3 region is CSVGGGPTYGQYF. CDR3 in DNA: TGCAGCGTTGGTGGAGGCCCTACCTACGGGCAGTACTTC.

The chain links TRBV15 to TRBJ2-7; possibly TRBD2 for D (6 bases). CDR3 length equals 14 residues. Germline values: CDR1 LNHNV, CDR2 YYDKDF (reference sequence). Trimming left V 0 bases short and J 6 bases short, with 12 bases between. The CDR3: CATSRDSATSEQYF. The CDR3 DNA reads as TGTGCCACCAGCAGAGATTCTGCGACTAGCGAGCAGTACTTC.

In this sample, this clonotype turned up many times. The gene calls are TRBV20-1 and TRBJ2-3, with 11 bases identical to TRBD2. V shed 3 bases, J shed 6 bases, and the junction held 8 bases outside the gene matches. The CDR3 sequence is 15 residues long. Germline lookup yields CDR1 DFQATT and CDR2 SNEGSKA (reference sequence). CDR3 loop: CSASLLAGGRDTQYF. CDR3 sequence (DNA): TGCAGTGCTAGTTTGCTAGCGGGAGGCCGCGATACGCAGTATTTT.

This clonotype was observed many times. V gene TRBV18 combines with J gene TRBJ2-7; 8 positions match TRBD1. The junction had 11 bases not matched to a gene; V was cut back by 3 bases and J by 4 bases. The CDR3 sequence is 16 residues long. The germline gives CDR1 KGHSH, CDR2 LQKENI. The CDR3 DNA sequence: TGTGCCAGCTCACCGCCATCGACAGGGGTTGGGTACGAGCAGTACTTC. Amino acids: CASSPPSTGVGYEQYF. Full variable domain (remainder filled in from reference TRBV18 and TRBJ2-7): NAGVMQNPRHLVRRRGQEARLRCSPMKGHSHVYWYRQLPEEGLKFMVYLQKENIIDESGMPKERFSAEFPKEGPSILRIQQVVRGDSAAYFCASSPPSTGVGYEQYFGPGTRLTVT.

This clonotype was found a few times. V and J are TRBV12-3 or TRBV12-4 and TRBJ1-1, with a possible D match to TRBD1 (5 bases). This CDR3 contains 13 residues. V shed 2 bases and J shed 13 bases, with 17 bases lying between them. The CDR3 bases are TGTGCCAGCAGTTTACGTTTGAAAAGGGGATATTTCTTT. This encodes CASSLRLKRGYFF.